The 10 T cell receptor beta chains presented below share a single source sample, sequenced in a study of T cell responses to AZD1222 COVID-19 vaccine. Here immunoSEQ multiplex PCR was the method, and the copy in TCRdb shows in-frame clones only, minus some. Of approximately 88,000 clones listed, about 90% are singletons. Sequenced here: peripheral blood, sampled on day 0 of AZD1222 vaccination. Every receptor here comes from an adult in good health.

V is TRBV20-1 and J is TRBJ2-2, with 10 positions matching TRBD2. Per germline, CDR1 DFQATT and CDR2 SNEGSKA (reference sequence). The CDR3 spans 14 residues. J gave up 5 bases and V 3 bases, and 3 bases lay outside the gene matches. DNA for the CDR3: TGCAGTGCTAGTAGCGGGAGGTTTACCGGGGAGCTGTTTTTT. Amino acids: CSASSGRFTGELFF.

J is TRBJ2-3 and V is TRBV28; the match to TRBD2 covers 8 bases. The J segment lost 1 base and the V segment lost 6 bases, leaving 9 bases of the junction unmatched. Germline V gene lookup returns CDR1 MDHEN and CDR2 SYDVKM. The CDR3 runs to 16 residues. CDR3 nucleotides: TGTGCCAGCAGCTTACCCCCGGGACTAGGCACAGATACGCAGTATTTT. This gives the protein CASSLPPGLGTDTQYF.

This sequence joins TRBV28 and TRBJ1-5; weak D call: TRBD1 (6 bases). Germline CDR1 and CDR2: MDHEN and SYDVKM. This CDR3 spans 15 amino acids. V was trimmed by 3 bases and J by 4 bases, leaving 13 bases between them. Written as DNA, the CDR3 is TGTGCCAGCAGTTTCGGTCCAGGGGTAAATCAGCCCCAGCATTTT. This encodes CASSFGPGVNQPQHF.

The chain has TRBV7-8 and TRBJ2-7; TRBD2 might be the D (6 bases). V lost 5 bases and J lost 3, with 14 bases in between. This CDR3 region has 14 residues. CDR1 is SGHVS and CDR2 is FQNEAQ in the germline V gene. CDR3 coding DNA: TGTGCCAGCAGCCCTGGGACTTCTTACTACGAGCAGTACTTC. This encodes CASSPGTSYYEQYF.

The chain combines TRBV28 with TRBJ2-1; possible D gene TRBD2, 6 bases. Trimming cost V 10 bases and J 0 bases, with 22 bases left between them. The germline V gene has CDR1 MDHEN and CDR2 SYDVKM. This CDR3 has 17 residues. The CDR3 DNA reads TGTGCCACAAACCAGCGGGCAGGGACGGTCTCCTACAATGAGCAGTTCTTC. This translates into CATNQRAGTVSYNEQFF.

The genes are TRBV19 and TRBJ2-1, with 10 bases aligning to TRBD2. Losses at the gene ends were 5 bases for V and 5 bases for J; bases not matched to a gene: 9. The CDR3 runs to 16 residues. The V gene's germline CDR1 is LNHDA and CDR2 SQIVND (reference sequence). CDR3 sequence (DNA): TGTGCCAGTAGTGGCTTGGGACTAGCGATAAACAATGAGCAGTTCTTC. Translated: CASSGLGLAINNEQFF.

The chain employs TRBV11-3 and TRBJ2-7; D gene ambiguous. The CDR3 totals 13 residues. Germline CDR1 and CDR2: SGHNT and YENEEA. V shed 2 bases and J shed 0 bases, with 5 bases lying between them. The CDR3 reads CASSLLASYEQYF. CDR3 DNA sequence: TGTGCCAGCAGCTTACTGGCCTCCTACGAGCAGTACTTC.

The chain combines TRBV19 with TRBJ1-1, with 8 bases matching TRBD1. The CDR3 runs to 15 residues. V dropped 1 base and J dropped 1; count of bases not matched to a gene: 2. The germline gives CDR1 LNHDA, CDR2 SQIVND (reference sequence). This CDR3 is CASSIAGTGNTEAFF. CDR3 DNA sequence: TGTGCCAGTAGTATAGCCGGGACAGGGAACACTGAAGCTTTCTTT.

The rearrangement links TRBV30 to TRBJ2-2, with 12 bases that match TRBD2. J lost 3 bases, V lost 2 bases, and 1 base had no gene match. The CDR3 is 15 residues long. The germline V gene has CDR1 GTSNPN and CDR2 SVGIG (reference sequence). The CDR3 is CAWSPSGRDTGELFF. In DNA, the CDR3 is TGTGCCTGGAGTCCTAGCGGGAGGGACACCGGGGAGCTGTTTTTT.

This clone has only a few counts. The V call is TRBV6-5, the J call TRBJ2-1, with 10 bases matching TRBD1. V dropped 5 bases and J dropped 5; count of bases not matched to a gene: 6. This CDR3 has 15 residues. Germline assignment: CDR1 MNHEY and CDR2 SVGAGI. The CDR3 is CASSIGQGGNNEQFF. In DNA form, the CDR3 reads TGTGCCAGCAGTATAGGACAGGGGGGGAACAATGAGCAGTTCTTC.